One sample yielded the 19 T cell receptor beta chains listed below, sequenced in a study of post-analysis software for immune sequencing data (dated by TCRdb to 2015 to 2017). The library was produced with PCR. Instrument on record: Illumina HiSeq 2500. To reduce PCR and sequencing biases, unique molecular identifiers were built into the TCR beta cDNA libraries. The public reads were quality trimmed at Q25 with fastp and then assembled into clones with MiXCR by TCRdb, keeping productive beta chains. Identical CDR3 proteins give one entry, which carries the most common genes and DNA. This sample is represented by 380,000 or so distinct CDR3 sequences; about a third of them were singletons. Roughly 13% of the sample is taken by the ten largest. Points the paper makes about the study in general: Patients showed significantly higher frequencies than controls for a few TRBV segments, among them TRBV5-6, TRBV5-1 and TRBV20-1.

These TCRs are of unknown antigen specificity. Sequencing was performed on blood. These receptors all stem from a girl aged 10 to 17 with multiple sclerosis.

The chain combines TRBV3-1 with TRBJ1-1, with D perhaps TRBD1 (6 bases). Germline-derived CDR1 and CDR2 are LGHDT and YNNKEL (reference sequence). V shed 1 base and J shed 7 bases, with 16 bases lying between them. The CDR3 is 15 residues long. The chain's CDR3 is CASSQGGRGGGEAFF. CDR3 in DNA: TGTGCCAGCAGCCAAGGGGGCAGGGGCGGAGGTGAAGCTTTCTTT. The full variable domain, its missing parts supplied by reference TRBV3-1 and TRBJ1-1, is DTAVSQTPKYLVTQMGNDKSIKCEQNLGHDTMYWYKQDSKKFLKIMFSYNNKELIINETVPNRFSPKSPDKAHLNLHINSLELGDSAVYFCASSQGGRGGGEAFFGQGTRLTVV.

In this sample, this clonotype turned up many times. The V gene is TRBV20-1, the J gene TRBJ2-5, with no clear D. The V and J ends lost 7 bases and 5 bases respectively, with 11 bases between them. Germline CDR1 is DFQATT and CDR2 is SNEGSKA (reference sequence). The CDR3 runs to 11 residues. CDR3 DNA sequence: TGCAGTGTTGGCCTCTTGGAGACCCAGTACTTC. Its protein product is CSVGLLETQYF.

The gene calls are TRBV20-1 and TRBJ2-7; the D is unclear. V was clipped by 5 bases and J by 2 bases, with 16 bases between them. This CDR3 region has 14 residues. The V gene's germline CDR1 is DFQATT and CDR2 SNEGSKA (reference sequence). The CDR3 loop is CSACCSALTYEQYF. For the CDR3, the DNA is TGCAGTGCTTGCTGTTCAGCCCTTACCTACGAGCAGTACTTC.

This clonotype was recorded a few times. The V gene is TRBV4-1, the J gene TRBJ1-2; TRBD1 agrees at 9 bases. The CDR3 is made up of 19 amino acids. The germline gives CDR1 MGHRA, CDR2 YSYEKL. The V gene end was trimmed by 1 base and the J gene end by 1 base; junction bases not matched to a gene: 13. CDR3: CASSQGGRTGDEGNYGYTF. Written as DNA, the CDR3 is TGCGCCAGCAGCCAAGGAGGTCGGACAGGGGATGAGGGTAACTATGGCTACACCTTC.

This clonotype was recorded a few times. The CDR3 DNA reads as TGTGCCAGCAGCTTCGCTAGCGGACTTCCCGGAGATACGCAGTATTTT. Translated, it gives CASSFASGLPGDTQYF. The chain links TRBV11-1 to TRBJ2-3; 7 bases match TRBD2. CDR3 length equals 16 residues. Germline V gene lookup returns CDR1 SGHAT and CDR2 FQDESV (reference sequence). The V gene end was trimmed by 3 bases and the J gene end by 5 bases; junction bases not matched to a gene: 11.

As concerns this clonotype: The junction departs from the called germline gene at one end, perhaps through a read error. The chain couples TRBV24-1 to TRBJ2-5; 7 nucleotides agree with TRBD1. Germline CDR1 and CDR2: KGHDR and SFDVKD. The CDR3 totals 13 residues. CDR3 coding DNA: TGTGCCACCCGTGAGGGGGCGGGAGAGACCCAGTACTTC. Its protein product is CATREGAGETQYF.

This clonotype was found many times. The chain carries TRBV4-2 and TRBJ1-2, with no clear D. Germline V gene data show CDR1 as LGHNA and CDR2 as YNFKEQ. The V gene lost 1 base and the J gene lost 2 bases, with 5 bases spanning the gap. The CDR3 runs 13 residues. CDR3 DNA: TGTGCCAGCAGCCAAGGGAGGAACTATGGCTACACCTTC. Protein sequence: CASSQGRNYGYTF.

This chain uses TRBV15 with TRBJ2-7; either TRBD1 or TRBD2 may fit D (5 bases each). Trimming removed 1 base from V and 5 bases from J, with 18 bases in between. This CDR3 is built from 16 residues. CDR1 and CDR2 (germline): LNHNV, YYDKDF (reference sequence). CDR3 coding DNA: TGTGCCACCAGCAGAGTAGGGACGGGTGTCTTAAACGAGCAGTACTTC. This translates into CATSRVGTGVLNEQYF.

The chain joins TRBV5-1 to TRBJ2-4; tentative D call: TRBD2 (6 bases). The V end was cut by 4 bases, the J end by 7 bases, with 12 bases between. CDR3 length: 13 amino acids. Germline V gives CDR1 SGHRS, CDR2 YFSETQ. Written as DNA, the CDR3 is TGCGCCAGCAGCATGGGACTGAAGAACATTCAGTACTTC. Translated, it gives CASSMGLKNIQYF.

The rearrangement joins TRBV30 to TRBJ2-4; 9 bases align to TRBD1. The CDR3 extends over 19 amino acids. Looked up from germline, CDR1 is GTSNPN and CDR2 is SVGIG (reference sequence). Trimming removed 2 bases from V and 0 bases from J; junction bases left unmatched: 14. Here the CDR3 reads CAWSPSRTGANLAKNIQYF. DNA for the CDR3: TGTGCCTGGAGTCCCTCGAGGACAGGGGCCAACCTAGCCAAAAACATTCAGTACTTC.

About this clonotype itself: This sequence may be a read error, since a much larger clone differs from it by one base. V gene TRBV9 combines with J gene TRBJ1-6, with D unclear. This CDR3 spans 15 amino acids. Trimming left V 4 bases short and J 11 bases short, with 19 bases between. Germline V lookup: CDR1 SGDLS, CDR2 YYNGEE. CDR3 in DNA: TGTGCCAGCAGCCCCCAGAACCTCTTGGCGCCACCCCTCCACTTT. It yields the protein CASSPQNLLAPPLHF. The whole variable domain, filled in from reference TRBV9 and TRBJ1-6, reads DSGVTQTPKHLITATGQRVTLRCSPRSGDLSVYWYQQSLDQGLQFLIQYYNGEERAKGNILERFSAQQFPDLHSELNLSSLELGDSALYFCASSPQNLLAPPLHFGNGTRLTVT.

This rearrangement joins TRBV11-1 to TRBJ2-3, with 9 bases that match TRBD1. V was clipped by 1 base and J by 4 bases; unmatched bases: 9. The CDR3 sequence is 17 residues long. Germline CDR1 reads SGHAT; CDR2 reads FQDESV (reference sequence). The CDR3 loop reads CASSLDPGTGYSDTQYF. The CDR3 nucleotides read TGTGCCAGCAGCTTAGACCCCGGGACAGGGTACTCAGATACGCAGTATTTT.

The chain's CDR3 is CSVEGGYTF. CDR3 sequence (DNA): TGCAGCGTTGAAGGCGGCTACACCTTC. This chain uses TRBV29-1 with TRBJ1-2; D gene ambiguous. Germline values: CDR1 SQVTM, CDR2 ANQGSEA. The CDR3 is 9 residues long. Trimming stripped 1 base from V and 8 bases from J, with 2 bases between.

With regard to this clonotype: A read error may account for a junction end that differs from germline. The CDR3: CSTRGKGRNQPQHF. The CDR3 coding sequence is TGCAGTACTAGGGGAAAAGGGCGAAATCAGCCCCAGCATTTT. The genes are TRBV20-1 and TRBJ1-5, with D possibly matching TRBD1 (5 bases). This CDR3 comprises 14 residues. Per the germline V gene, CDR1 is DFQATT and CDR2 is SNEGSKA (reference sequence).

This clonotype has a handful of counts. The chain joins TRBV24-1 to TRBJ2-3; TRBD1 is a possible D gene (6 bases). With 3 bases removed from V and 3 bases from J, the gap between germline ends came to 15 bases. Germline CDR1 reads KGHDR; CDR2 reads SFDVKD. The CDR3 has 16 amino acids. In DNA form, the CDR3 reads TGTGCCACCAGTGATCCCCGGGACACCGGGACAGATACGCAGTATTTT. It codes for CATSDPRDTGTDTQYF.

This clonotype was detected only a few times. V gene TRBV7-9 combines with J gene TRBJ1-4; a weak D match, TRBD1 (5 bases). V shed 6 bases and J shed 4 bases, with 12 bases lying between them. This CDR3 contains 14 residues. Germline V gives CDR1 SEHNR, CDR2 FQNEAQ (reference sequence). DNA for the CDR3: TGTGCCAGCAGTCCTCACGACAGTAATGAAAAACTGTTTTTT. It is translated as CASSPHDSNEKLFF.

This clonotype was counted a few times. This rearrangement joins TRBV7-9 to TRBJ1-5; a weak D match, TRBD1 (5 bases). Per the germline V gene, CDR1 is SEHNR and CDR2 is FQNEAQ (reference sequence). CDR3 size: 16 residues. V dropped 1 base and J dropped 4 bases, with 14 bases sitting between them. CDR3 sequence: CASSLVGAGENQPQHF. CDR3 nucleotide sequence: TGTGCCAGCAGCTTAGTAGGGGCTGGGGAGAATCAGCCCCAGCATTTT. Full variable domain (outside the CDR3, taken from reference TRBV7-9 and TRBJ1-5): DTGVSQNPRHKITKRGQNVTFRCDPISEHNRLYWYRQTLGQGPEFLTYFQNEAQLEKSRLLSDRFSAERPKGSFSTLEIQRTEQGDSAMYLCASSLVGAGENQPQHFGDGTRLSIL.

The chain uses TRBV11-2 and TRBJ2-7; 9 bases line up with TRBD2. The trim removed 1 base at V and 3 bases at J, leaving 7 bases unmatched. CDR1 SGHAT and CDR2 FQNNGV come from the germline V gene. The CDR3 runs 16 residues. The CDR3 bases are TGTGCCAGCAGCTTAGTGAGGCGGGGGGGCCACTACGAGCAGTACTTC. Amino acids: CASSLVRRGGHYEQYF.

The rearrangement uses TRBV20-1 and TRBJ2-3; D may correspond to TRBD1 or TRBD2 (6 bases each). Germline V gives CDR1 DFQATT, CDR2 SNEGSKA (reference sequence). CDR3 length: 15 amino acids. V was trimmed by 5 bases and J by 2 bases, leaving 17 bases between them. Here the CDR3 DNA reads TGCAGTGCTGGAGGGGGGCAGCGTTCCACAGATACGCAGTATTTT. Translated, it gives CSAGGGQRSTDTQYF.